The 13 T cell receptor beta chains listed next were all sequenced from one sample in a study of T cells in localized non-small cell lung cancer. Sequencing was performed with immunoSEQ multiplex PCR; in TCRdb, only in-frame clones are kept and a portion is missing. Of about 15,000 clones in the sample, more than 80% are singletons; the top ten hold roughly a quarter. The specimen comprised peripheral blood, sampled before any cancer treatment. The source is a female donor of 60 years or more with stage I squamous cell lung carcinoma.

Judged by abundance, this clone is medium-sized. The chain combines TRBV6-6 with TRBJ1-2, with TRBD1 identical over 8 bases. The CDR3 sequence is 13 residues long. The V gene's germline CDR1 is MNHNY and CDR2 SVGAGI (reference sequence). The V segment lost 2 bases and the J segment 8 bases; nucleotides outside the gene matches: 4. The DNA of the CDR3 is TGTGCCAGCAGTTACCAGGGGGCGGTAGGCTACACCTTC. Translating it yields CASSYQGAVGYTF.

The rearrangement joins TRBV12-5 to TRBJ1-2; D remains ambiguous. The CDR3 is made up of 15 amino acids. The V end was cut by 6 bases, the J end by 6 bases, with 20 bases between. CDR1 and CDR2 from the germline V gene are LGHNT and FRNRAP. CDR3 DNA sequence: TGTGCTAGTGGAGCCTCTAGAGCCTCCCAGGATGGCTACACCTTC. Translating it yields CASGASRASQDGYTF.

Details on this clone: A read error may explain this, as a much larger clone is one base away. Other nucleotide sequences from this sample produce the same CDR3. This sequence joins TRBV15 and TRBJ2-1, with 7 bases identical to TRBD1. The CDR3 has 15 residues. Germline loops: CDR1 LNHNV, CDR2 YYDKDF (reference sequence). The CDR3 sequence is CATSRDSYDRDEQFF. The DNA of the CDR3 is TGCGCCACCAGCAGAGATTCTTACGACAGGGACGAGCAGTTCTTC.

The gene calls are TRBV7-9 and TRBJ1-2, with D perhaps TRBD1 (5 bases). Trimming left V 1 base short and J 4 bases short, with 13 bases between. From germline, CDR1 is SEHNR and CDR2 FQNEAQ (reference sequence). The CDR3 contains 15 residues. The DNA of the CDR3 is TGTGCCAGCAGCTTAGAGAGGGGCGCACCCTATGGCTACACCTTC. This translates into CASSLERGAPYGYTF.

J is TRBJ1-1 and V is TRBV21-1. TRBV21-1 is designated a pseudogene. CDR3 length: 13 amino acids. DNA for the CDR3: TGTGCCAGCAGCAAAGGCAGGAGGGGAGGAGCTTTCTTT. Residues: CASSKGRRGGAFF.

V usage is TRBV12-5 and J usage is TRBJ2-7; 10 nucleotides align to TRBD1. V shed 6 bases and J 2 bases; nucleotides not matched to a gene: 7. Germline CDR1 reads LGHNT; CDR2 reads FRNRAP. There are 15 residues in the CDR3. This CDR3 reads CASGGRDRGPYEQYF. In nucleotides, the CDR3 is TGTGCTAGTGGGGGCCGGGACAGGGGACCCTACGAGCAGTACTTC.

Only a few counts were recorded for this clone. CDR3 protein: CASSGIGSTEAFF. CDR3 DNA: TGTGCCAGCAGCGGGATAGGGAGCACTGAAGCTTTCTTT. The rearrangement joins TRBV9 to TRBJ1-1, with unresolved D. The CDR3 has 13 amino acids. CDR1 and CDR2 (germline): SGDLS, YYNGEE. V gave up 3 bases and J gave up 4 bases, with 10 bases separating them.

The chain carries TRBV5-1 and TRBJ2-7; D is uncertain. This CDR3 contains 14 residues. Germline assignment: CDR1 SGHRS and CDR2 YFSETQ. Trimming pared 4 bases from V and 0 bases from J, leaving 11 bases between. Written as DNA, the CDR3 is TGCGCCAGCAGCCTGGAGAGGCCCTCCTACGAGCAGTACTTC. This encodes CASSLERPSYEQYF.

CDR3 coding DNA: TGTGCCAGCAGCTTAGGAGGGGTTGGAGGCTACACCTTC. This translates into CASSLGGVGGYTF. The genes are TRBV11-2 and TRBJ1-2; perhaps TRBD1 as D (5 bases). The germline V gene encodes CDR1 SGHAT and CDR2 FQNNGV. The V end lost 1 base, the J end lost 8 bases, and 11 bases lay between the germline ends. There are 13 residues in the CDR3.

This chain uses TRBV5-6 with TRBJ1-1; D is unresolved. The germline V gene encodes CDR1 SGHDT and CDR2 YYEEEE. V lost 2 bases and J lost 1, with 15 bases in between. The CDR3 runs 16 residues. The CDR3 is CASSFGRMRTNTEAFF. The CDR3 DNA sequence: TGTGCCAGCAGCTTTGGGCGGATGAGGACGAACACTGAAGCTTTCTTT.

The chain is built from TRBV30 and TRBJ1-6, with a tentative D call TRBD1 (6 bases). V lost 0 bases and J lost 7, with 13 bases in between. The CDR3 has 15 amino acids. Germline V CDR1 and CDR2: GTSNPN, SVGIG (reference sequence). The CDR3 sequence: CAWSVEGTGNSPLHF. The CDR3 DNA sequence: TGTGCCTGGAGTGTAGAGGGCACAGGGAATTCACCCCTCCACTTT.

This chain links TRBV6-1 with TRBJ1-2; 8 nucleotides align to TRBD1. V lost 9 bases, J lost 8 bases, and 11 bases stayed unmatched. This CDR3 has 13 residues. Germline V gives CDR1 MNHNS, CDR2 SASEGT. This CDR3 is CASLRQGPVGYTF. CDR3 bases: TGTGCCAGTTTGAGACAGGGGCCGGTGGGCTACACCTTC.

V gene TRBV19 combines with J gene TRBJ2-5; 8 nucleotides match TRBD2. CDR1 and CDR2 from the germline V gene are LNHDA and SQIVND (reference sequence). The CDR3 is made up of 15 amino acids. V lost 6 bases and J lost 5; bases outside the gene matches: 11. The CDR3 reads CASSAPGLGVETQYF. The CDR3 region has the DNA TGTGCCAGTAGCGCTCCGGGACTAGGGGTCGAGACCCAGTACTTC.